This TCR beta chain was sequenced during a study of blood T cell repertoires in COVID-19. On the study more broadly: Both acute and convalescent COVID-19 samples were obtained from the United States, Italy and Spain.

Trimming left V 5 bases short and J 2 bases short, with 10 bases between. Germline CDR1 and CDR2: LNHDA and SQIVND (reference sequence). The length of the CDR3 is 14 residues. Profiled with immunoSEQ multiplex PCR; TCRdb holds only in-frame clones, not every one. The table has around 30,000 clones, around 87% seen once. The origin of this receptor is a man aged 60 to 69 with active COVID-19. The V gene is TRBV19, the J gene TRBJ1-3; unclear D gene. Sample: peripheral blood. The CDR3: CASSSASPGNTIYF. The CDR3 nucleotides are TGTGCCAGTAGTTCCGCGAGTCCTGGAAACACCATATATTTT.